This T cell receptor (beta chain) was sequenced during a study of blood T cell repertoires in COVID-19. Overall study: Samples taken during acute and convalescent COVID-19 were collected in the United States, Italy and Spain.

Germline V gives CDR1 MNHEY, CDR2 SVGAGI. V dropped 6 bases and J dropped 3; count of bases not matched to a gene: 5. The CDR3 contains 14 residues. In the authors' workflow: By means of reference gene primer amplification, nucleated cell counts were estimated. TCRdb's table, derived via immunoSEQ multiplex PCR, lists solely in-frame clones and lacks some. V and J calls and clone size are copied from that table; D and trimming were computed from the DNA. The sample has around 200,000 clones, about 85% seen once. Cohort 3 donors were reported recovered after two negative PCRs, clearance, or symptom resolution. This clone has a single count.

Source material: PBMCs or T cells enriched from blood (not recorded which). The receptor was derived from a man aged 35-49 years who had recovered from COVID-19. The chain recombines TRBV6-5 with TRBJ1-1; 9 nucleotides align to TRBD1. The CDR3 DNA follows: TGTGCCAGCAGCGTCCGGGACAGGGACACTGAAGCTTTCTTT. It yields the protein CASSVRDRDTEAFF.